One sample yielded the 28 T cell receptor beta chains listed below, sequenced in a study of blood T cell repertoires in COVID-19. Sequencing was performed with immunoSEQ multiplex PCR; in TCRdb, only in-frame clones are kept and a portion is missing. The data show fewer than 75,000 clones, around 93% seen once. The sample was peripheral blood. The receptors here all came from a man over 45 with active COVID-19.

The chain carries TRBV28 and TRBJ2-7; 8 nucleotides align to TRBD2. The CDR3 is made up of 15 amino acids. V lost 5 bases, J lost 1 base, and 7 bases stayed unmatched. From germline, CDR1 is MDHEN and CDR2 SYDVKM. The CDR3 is CASSPPREGSYEQYF. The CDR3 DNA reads TGTGCCAGCAGTCCCCCCCGGGAGGGGTCCTACGAGCAGTACTTC.

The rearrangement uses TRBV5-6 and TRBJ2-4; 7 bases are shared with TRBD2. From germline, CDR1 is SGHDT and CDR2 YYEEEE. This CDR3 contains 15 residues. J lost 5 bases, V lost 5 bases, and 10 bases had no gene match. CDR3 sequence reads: CASREPGLPQNIQYF. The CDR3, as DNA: TGTGCCAGCAGGGAGCCGGGACTACCTCAAAACATTCAGTACTTC. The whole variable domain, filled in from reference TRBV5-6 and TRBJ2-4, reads DAGVTQSPTHLIKTRGQQVTLRCSPKSGHDTVSWYQQALGQGPQFIFQYYEEEERQRGNFPDRFSGHQFPNYSSELNVNALLLGDSALYLCASREPGLPQNIQYFGAGTRLSVL.

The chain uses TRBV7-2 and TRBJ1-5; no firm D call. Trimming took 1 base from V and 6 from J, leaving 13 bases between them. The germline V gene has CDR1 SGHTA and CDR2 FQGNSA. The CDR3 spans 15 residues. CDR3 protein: CASSLVDGSRQPQHF. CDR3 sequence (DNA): TGTGCCAGCAGCTTAGTGGATGGGAGTCGTCAGCCCCAGCATTTT. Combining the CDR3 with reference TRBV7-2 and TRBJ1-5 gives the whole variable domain GAGVSQSPSNKVTEKGKDVELRCDPISGHTALYWYRQSLGQGLEFLIYFQGNSAPDKSGLPSDRFSAERTGGSVSTLTIQRTQQEDSAVYLCASSLVDGSRQPQHFGDGTRLSIL.

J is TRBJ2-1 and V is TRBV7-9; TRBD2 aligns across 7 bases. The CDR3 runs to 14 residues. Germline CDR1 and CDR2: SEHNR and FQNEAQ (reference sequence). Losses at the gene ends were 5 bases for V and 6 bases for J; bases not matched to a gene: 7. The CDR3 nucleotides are TGTGCCAGCAGCCACCCGGGAGGCCGCAATGAGCAGTTCTTC. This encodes CASSHPGGRNEQFF.

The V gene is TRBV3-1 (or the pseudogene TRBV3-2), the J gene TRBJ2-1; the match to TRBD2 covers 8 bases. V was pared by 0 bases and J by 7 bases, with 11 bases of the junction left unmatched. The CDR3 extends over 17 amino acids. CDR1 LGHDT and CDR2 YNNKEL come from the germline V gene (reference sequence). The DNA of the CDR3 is TGTGCCAGCAGCCAAGACCCCGTAAGCGGGAGTTTTAATGAGCAGTTCTTC. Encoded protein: CASSQDPVSGSFNEQFF.

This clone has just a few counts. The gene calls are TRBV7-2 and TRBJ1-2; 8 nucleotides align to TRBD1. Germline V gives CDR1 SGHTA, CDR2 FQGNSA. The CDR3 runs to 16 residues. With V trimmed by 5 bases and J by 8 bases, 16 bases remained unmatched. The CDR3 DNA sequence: TGTGCCAGCAGCCCCGACGGCCCAGGGGGCTATCGAGGCTACACCTTC. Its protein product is CASSPDGPGGYRGYTF.

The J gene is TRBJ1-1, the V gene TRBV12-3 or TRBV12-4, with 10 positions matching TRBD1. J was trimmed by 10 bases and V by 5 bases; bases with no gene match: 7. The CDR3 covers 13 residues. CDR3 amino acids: CASSTGQGWGAFF. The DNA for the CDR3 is TGTGCCAGCAGTACGGGACAGGGGTGGGGAGCTTTCTTT.

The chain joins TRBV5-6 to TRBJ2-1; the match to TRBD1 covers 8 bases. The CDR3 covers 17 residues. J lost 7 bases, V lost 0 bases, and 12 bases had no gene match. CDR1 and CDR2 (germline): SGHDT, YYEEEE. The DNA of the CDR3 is TGTGCCAGCAGCTTGGGGACAGGGCGTCTCTATCCTAATGAGCAGTTCTTC. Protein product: CASSLGTGRLYPNEQFF.

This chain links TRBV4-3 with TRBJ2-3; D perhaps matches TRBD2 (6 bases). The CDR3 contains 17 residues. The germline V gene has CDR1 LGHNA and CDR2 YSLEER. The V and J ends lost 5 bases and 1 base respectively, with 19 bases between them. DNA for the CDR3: TGCGCCAGCAGCTTCAGGTGGCAGGGAGGAGGCACAGATACGCAGTATTTT. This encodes CASSFRWQGGGTDTQYF.

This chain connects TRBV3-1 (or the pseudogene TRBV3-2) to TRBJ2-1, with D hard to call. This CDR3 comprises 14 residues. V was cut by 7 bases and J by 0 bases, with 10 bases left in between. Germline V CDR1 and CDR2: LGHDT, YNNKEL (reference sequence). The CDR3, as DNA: TGTGCCAGCACTGTCGGTAACTCCTACAATGAGCAGTTCTTC. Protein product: CASTVGNSYNEQFF.

This CDR3 reads CASSHGTSGVSYEQYF. CDR3 DNA: TGCGCCAGCAGCCATGGGACTAGCGGGGTCTCCTACGAGCAGTACTTC. J is TRBJ2-7 and V is TRBV5-1, with 13 bases that match TRBD2. This CDR3 comprises 16 residues. Germline loops: CDR1 SGHRS, CDR2 YFSETQ. Trimming removed 4 bases from V and 0 bases from J; junction bases left unmatched: 4.

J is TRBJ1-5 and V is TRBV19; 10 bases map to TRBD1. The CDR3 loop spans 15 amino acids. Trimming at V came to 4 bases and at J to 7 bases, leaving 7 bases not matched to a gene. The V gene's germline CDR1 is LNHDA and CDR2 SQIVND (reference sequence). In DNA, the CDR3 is TGTGCCAGTAGTACGATCGGGACAGGGGAACAGCCCCAGCATTTT. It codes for CASSTIGTGEQPQHF.

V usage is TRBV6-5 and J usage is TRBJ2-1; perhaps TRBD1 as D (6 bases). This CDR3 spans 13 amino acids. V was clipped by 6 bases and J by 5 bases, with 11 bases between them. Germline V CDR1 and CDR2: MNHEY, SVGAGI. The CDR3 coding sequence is TGTGCCAGCAGGGACAGTCCCAACAATGAGCAGTTCTTC. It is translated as CASRDSPNNEQFF.

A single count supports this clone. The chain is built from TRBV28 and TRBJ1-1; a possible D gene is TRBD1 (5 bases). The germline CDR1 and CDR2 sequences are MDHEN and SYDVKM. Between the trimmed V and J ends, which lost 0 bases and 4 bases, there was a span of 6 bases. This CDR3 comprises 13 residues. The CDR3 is CASSLWTATEAFF. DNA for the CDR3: TGTGCCAGCAGTTTATGGACAGCCACTGAAGCTTTCTTT.

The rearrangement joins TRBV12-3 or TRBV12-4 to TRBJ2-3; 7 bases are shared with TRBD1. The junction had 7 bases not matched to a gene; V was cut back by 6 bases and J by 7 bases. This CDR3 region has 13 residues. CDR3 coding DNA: TGTGCCAGCAGCCGAGGGACAGAAAATACGCAGTATTTT. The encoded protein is CASSRGTENTQYF.

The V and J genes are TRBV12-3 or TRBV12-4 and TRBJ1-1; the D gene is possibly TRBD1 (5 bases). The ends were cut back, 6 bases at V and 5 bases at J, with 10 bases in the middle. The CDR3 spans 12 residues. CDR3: CASRRGGTEAFF. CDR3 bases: TGTGCCAGCAGGCGGGGGGGGACTGAAGCTTTCTTT.

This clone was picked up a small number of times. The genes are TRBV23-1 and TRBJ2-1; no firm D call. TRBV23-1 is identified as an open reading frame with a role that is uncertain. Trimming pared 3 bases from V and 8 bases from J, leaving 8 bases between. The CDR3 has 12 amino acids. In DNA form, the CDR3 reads TGCGCCAGCAGTCAGAGCGAGGATGAGCAGTTCTTC. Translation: CASSQSEDEQFF.

As DNA, the CDR3 is TGTGCCAGCAGGGTAAGCCGGGACAGATCGTCCTGCACCTTC. Translated, it gives CASRVSRDRSSCTF. The genes are TRBV6-5 and TRBJ1-2; 7 bases are a match to TRBD1. V lost 6 bases and J lost 13; bases outside the gene matches: 17. The CDR3 has 14 residues. Germline V gene sequence: CDR1 MNHEY, CDR2 SVGAGI.

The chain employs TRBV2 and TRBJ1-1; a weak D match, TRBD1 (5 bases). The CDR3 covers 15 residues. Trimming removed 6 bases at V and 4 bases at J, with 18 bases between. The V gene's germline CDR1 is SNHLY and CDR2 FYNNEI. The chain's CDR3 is CASRGQSSSSTEAFF. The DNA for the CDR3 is TGTGCCAGCAGGGGGCAGTCTTCTTCGAGCACTGAAGCTTTCTTT.

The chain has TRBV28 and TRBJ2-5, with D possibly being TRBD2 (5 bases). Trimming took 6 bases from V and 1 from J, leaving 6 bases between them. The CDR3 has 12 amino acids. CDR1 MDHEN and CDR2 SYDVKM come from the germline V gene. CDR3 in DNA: TGTGCCAGCAGGGACTTCCAAGAGACCCAGTACTTC. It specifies CASRDFQETQYF.

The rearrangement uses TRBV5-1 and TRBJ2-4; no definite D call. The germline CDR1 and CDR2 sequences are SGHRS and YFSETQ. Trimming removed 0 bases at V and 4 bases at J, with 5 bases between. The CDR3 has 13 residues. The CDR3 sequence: CASSLGPKNIQYF. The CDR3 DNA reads TGCGCCAGCAGCTTGGGTCCGAAAAACATTCAGTACTTC.

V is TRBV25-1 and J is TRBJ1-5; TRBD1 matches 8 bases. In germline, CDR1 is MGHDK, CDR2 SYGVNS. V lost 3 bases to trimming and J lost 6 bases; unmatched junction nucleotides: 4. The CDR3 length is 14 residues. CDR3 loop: CASSDRGLLQPQHF. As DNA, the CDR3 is TGTGCCAGCAGTGACAGGGGGCTACTTCAGCCCCAGCATTTT.

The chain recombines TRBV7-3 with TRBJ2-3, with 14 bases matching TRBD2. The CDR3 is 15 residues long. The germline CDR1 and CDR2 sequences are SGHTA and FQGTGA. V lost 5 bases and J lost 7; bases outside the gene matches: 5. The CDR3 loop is CASSRLAGGQHTQYF. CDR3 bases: TGTGCCAGCAGCAGACTAGCGGGAGGGCAACATACGCAGTATTTT. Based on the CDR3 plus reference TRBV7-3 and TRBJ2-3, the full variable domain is GAGVSQTPSNKVTEKGKYVELRCDPISGHTALYWYRQSLGQGPEFLIYFQGTGAADDSGLPNDRFFAVRPEGSVSTLKIQRTERGDSAVYLCASSRLAGGQHTQYFGPGTRLTVL.

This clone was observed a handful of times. The DNA of the CDR3 is TGTGCCAGCAGCCAAAGGGGAACCGGGACAGGGTGGGCAGATACGCAGTATTTT. Residues: CASSQRGTGTGWADTQYF. This chain joins TRBV7-2 and TRBJ2-3, with 9 bases identical to TRBD1. The J segment lost 4 bases and the V segment lost 5 bases, leaving 16 bases of the junction unmatched. The CDR3 sequence is 18 residues long. Looked up from germline, CDR1 is SGHTA and CDR2 is FQGNSA.

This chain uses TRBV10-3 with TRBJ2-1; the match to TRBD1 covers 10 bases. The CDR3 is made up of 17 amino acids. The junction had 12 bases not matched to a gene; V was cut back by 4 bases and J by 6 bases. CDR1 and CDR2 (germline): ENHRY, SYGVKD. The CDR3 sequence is CAISAPGQGKKGNEQFF. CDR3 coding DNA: TGTGCCATCAGTGCACCGGGACAGGGGAAGAAAGGCAATGAGCAGTTCTTC.

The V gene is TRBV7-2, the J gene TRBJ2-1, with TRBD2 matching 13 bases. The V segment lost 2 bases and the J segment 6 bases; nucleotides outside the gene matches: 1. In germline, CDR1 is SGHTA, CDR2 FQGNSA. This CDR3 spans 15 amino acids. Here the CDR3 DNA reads TGTGCCAGCAGCTTAAGACTAGCGGGAGGCAATGAGCAGTTCTTC. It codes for CASSLRLAGGNEQFF.

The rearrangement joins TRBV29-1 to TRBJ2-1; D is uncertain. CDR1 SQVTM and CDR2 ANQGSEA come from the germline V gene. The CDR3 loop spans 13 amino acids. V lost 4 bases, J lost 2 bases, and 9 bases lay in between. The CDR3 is CSVAQQTYNEQFF. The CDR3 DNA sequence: TGCAGCGTTGCCCAACAGACCTACAATGAGCAGTTCTTC.

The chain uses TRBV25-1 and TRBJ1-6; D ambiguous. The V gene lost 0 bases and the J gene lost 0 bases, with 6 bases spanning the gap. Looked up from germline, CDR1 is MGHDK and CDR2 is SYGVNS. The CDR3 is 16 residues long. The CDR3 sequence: CASSEYRSSYNSPLHF. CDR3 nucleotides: TGTGCCAGCAGTGAATATCGGAGCTCCTATAATTCACCCCTCCACTTT.